This TCR beta chain came from a study of stem cell transplantation in POMP-related autoinflammatory disease. Study-level points and caveats: Unique TRB V-J gene pairings were limited in number in patients with PRAID.

The CDR3 runs to 12 residues. Trimming removed 3 bases from V and 7 bases from J, with 7 bases in between. Of note for this clone: Its antigen remains unidentified.

Assay: immunoSEQ multiplex PCR; the TCRdb copy retains only in-frame clones and omits some. Seen here are some 9,900 clones, 70% to 80% observed once, and the top ten hold 4% to 5%. This receptor was taken from a human patient with POMP-related autoinflammation and immune dysregulation (PRAID). Some T cells may be graft donor cells. The chain employs TRBV12-3 or TRBV12-4 and TRBJ1-5; tentatively, D is TRBD1 (5 bases). The sample in question was CD4+ T cells from PBMCs, obtained after stem cell transplantation. The CDR3 region has the DNA TGTGCCAGCAGTTTTTGGGGGCAGCCCCAGCATTTT. This translates into CASSFWGQPQHF.